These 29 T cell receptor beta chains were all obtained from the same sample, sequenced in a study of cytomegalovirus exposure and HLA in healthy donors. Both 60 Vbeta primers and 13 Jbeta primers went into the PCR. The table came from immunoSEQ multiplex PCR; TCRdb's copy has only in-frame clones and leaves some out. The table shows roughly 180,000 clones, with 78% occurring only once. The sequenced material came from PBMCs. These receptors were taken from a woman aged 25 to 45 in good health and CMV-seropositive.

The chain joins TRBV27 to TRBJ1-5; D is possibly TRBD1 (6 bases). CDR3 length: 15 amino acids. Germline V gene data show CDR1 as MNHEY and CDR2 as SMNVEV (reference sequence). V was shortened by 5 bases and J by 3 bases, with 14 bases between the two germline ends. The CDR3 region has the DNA TGTGCCAGCAGTCCCCCGGACAGATACAATCAGCCCCAGCATTTT. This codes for CASSPPDRYNQPQHF.

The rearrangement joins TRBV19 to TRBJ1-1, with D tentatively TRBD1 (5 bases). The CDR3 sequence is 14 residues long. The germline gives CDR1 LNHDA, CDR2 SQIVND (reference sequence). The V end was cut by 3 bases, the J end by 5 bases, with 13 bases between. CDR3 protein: CASSILFGGTEAFF. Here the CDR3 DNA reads TGTGCCAGTAGTATCCTCTTCGGGGGGACTGAAGCTTTCTTT.

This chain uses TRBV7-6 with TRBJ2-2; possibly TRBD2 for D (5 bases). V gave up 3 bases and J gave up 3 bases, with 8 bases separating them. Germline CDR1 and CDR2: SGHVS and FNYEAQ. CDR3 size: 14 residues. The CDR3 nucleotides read TGTGCCAGCAGCTTCGTCGGGGACACCGGGGAGCTGTTTTTT. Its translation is CASSFVGDTGELFF.

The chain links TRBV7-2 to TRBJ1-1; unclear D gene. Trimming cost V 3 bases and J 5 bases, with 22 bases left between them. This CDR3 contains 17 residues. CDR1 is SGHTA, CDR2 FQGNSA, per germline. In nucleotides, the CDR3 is TGTGCCAGCAGCTTCCACCTTCAACCTCGGTTCGAGACTGAAGCTTTCTTT. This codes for CASSFHLQPRFETEAFF.

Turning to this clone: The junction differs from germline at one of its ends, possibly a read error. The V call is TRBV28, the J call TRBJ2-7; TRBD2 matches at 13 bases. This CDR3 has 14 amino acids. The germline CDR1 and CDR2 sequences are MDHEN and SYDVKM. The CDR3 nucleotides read TGTGCCAGCAGACCCGGGACTAGCGGGGATGAGGACGGCTTC. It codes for CASRPGTSGDEDGF.

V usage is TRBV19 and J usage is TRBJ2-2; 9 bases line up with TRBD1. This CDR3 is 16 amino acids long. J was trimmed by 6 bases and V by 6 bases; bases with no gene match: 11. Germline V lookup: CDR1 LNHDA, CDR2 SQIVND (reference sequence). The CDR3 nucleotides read TGTGCCAGTAGCACGAGGACAGGGGACGTCGCCGGGGAGCTGTTTTTT. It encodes CASSTRTGDVAGELFF.

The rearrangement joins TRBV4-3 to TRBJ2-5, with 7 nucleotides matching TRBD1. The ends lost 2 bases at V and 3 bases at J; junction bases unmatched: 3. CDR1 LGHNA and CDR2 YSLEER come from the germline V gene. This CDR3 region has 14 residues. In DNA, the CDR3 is TGCGCCAGCAGCCAATTCGGGACAGAAGAGACCCAGTACTTC. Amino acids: CASSQFGTEETQYF.

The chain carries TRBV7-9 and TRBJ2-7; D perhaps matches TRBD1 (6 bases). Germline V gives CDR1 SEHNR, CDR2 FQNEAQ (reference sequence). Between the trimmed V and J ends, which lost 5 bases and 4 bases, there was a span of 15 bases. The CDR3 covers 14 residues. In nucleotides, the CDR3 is TGTGCCAGCAGCCCCCGGGACATTCTATACGAGCAGTACTTC. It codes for CASSPRDILYEQYF.

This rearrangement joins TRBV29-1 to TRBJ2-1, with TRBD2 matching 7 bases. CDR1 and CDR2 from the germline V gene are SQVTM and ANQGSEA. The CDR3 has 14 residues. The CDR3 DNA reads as TGCAGTCACATCGGGGGGAACACCTACAATGAGCAGTTCTTC. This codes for CSHIGGNTYNEQFF.

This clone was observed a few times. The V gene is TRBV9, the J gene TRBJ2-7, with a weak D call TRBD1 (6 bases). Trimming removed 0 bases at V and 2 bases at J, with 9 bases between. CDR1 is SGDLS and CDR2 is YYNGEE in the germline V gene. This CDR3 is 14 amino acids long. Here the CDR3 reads CASSVGWGPYEQYF. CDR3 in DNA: TGTGCCAGCAGCGTAGGCTGGGGGCCCTACGAGCAGTACTTC.

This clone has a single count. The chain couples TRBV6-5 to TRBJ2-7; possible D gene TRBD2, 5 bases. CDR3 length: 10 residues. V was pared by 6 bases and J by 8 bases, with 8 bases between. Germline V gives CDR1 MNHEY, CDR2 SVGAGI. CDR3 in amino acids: CASSEGKQYF. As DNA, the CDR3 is TGTGCCAGCAGCGAGGGTAAGCAGTACTTC.

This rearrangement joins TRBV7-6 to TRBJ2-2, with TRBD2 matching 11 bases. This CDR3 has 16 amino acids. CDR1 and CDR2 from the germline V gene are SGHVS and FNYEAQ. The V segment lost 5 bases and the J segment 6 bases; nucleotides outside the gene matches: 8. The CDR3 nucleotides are TGTGCCAGCAGCCAGAGCGTAGCGGGGGGGGCCGGGGAGCTGTTTTTT. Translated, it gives CASSQSVAGGAGELFF. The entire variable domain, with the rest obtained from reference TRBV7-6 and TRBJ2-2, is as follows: GAGVSQSPRYKVTKRGQDVALRCDPISGHVSLYWYRQALGQGPEFLTYFNYEAQQDKSGLPNDRFSAERPEGSISTLTIQRTEQRDSAMYRCASSQSVAGGAGELFFGEGSRLTVL.

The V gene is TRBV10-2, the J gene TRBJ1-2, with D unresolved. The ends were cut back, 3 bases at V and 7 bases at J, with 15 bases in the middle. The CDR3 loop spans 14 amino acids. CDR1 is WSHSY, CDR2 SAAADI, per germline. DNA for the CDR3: TGCGCCAGCAGTGATCCTTCCGCCCGGGGTGGCTACACCTTC. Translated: CASSDPSARGGYTF.

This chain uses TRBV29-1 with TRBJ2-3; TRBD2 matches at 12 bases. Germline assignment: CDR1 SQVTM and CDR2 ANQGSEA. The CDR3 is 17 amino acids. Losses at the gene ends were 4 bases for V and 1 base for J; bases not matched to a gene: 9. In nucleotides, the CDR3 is TGCAGCGTTGCATCTCTAGCGGGGGGGCGGGGCACAGATACGCAGTATTTT. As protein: CSVASLAGGRGTDTQYF.

The CDR3 nucleotides are TGTGCCAGTAGTATAGATGGTTGGGCCGAGACCCAGTACTTC. It yields the protein CASSIDGWAETQYF. The chain is built from TRBV19 and TRBJ2-5; no clear D. The CDR3 contains 14 residues. Germline assignment: CDR1 LNHDA and CDR2 SQIVND (reference sequence). Trimming pared 0 bases from V and 5 bases from J, leaving 10 bases between.

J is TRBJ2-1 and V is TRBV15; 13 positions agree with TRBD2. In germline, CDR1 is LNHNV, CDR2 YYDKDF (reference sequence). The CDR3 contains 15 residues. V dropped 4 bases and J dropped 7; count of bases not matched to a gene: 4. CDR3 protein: CATSTGLAGENEQFF. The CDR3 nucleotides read TGTGCCACCAGCACCGGACTAGCGGGAGAAAATGAGCAGTTCTTC.

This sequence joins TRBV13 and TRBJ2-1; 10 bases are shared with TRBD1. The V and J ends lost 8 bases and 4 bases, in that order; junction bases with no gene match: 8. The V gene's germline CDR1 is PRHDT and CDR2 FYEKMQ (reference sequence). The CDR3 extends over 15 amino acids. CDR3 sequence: CASGQPGQGYNEQFF. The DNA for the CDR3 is TGTGCCAGCGGCCAACCGGGACAGGGGTACAATGAGCAGTTCTTC. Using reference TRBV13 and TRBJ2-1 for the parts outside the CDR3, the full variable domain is AAGVIQSPRHLIKEKRETATLKCYPIPRHDTVYWYQQGPGQDPQFLISFYEKMQSDKGSIPDRFSAQQFSDYHSELNMSSLELGDSALYFCASGQPGQGYNEQFFGPGTRLTVL.

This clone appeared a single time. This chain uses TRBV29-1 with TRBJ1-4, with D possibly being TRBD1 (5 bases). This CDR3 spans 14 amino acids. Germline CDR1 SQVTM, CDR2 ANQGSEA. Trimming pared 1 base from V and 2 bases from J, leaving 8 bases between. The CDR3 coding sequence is TGCAGCGTTGAAGGGGGGGGGACTAATGAAAAACTGTTTTTT. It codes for CSVEGGGTNEKLFF.

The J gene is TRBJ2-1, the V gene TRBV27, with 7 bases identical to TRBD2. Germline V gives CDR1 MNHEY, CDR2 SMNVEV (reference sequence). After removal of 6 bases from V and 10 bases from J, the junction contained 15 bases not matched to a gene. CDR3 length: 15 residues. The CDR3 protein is CASSPGEGGPGEQFF. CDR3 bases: TGTGCCAGCAGCCCCGGCGAGGGAGGGCCAGGCGAGCAGTTCTTC.

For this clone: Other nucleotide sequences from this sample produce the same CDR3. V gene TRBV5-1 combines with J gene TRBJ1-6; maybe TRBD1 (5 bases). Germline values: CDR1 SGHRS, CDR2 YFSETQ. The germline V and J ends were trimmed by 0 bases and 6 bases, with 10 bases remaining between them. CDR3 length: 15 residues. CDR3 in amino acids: CASSLGTGGNSPLHF. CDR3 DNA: TGCGCCAGCAGCTTGGGGACGGGGGGTAATTCACCCCTCCACTTT.

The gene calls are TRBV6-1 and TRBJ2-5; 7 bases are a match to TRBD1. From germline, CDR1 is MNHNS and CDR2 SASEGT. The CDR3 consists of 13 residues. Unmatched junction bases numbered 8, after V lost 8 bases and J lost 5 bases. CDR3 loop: CASGRDRVETQYF. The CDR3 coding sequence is TGTGCCAGCGGGAGAGACAGGGTGGAGACCCAGTACTTC.

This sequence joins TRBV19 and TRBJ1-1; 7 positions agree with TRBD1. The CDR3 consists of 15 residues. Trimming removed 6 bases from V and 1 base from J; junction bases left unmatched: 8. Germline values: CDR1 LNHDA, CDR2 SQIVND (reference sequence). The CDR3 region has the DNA TGTGCCAGTAGCCGCGGACAGGAAGGGAACACTGAAGCTTTCTTT. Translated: CASSRGQEGNTEAFF. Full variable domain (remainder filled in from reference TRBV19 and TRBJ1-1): DGGITQSPKYLFRKEGQNVTLSCEQNLNHDAMYWYRQDPGQGLRLIYYSQIVNDFQKGDIAEGYSVSREKKESFPLTVTSAQKNPTAFYLCASSRGQEGNTEAFFGQGTRLTVV.

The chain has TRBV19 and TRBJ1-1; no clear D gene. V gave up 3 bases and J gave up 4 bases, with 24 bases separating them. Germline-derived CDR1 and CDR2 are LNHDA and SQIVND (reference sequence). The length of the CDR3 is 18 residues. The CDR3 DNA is TGTGCCAGTAGTATCTCCCCCACCACCAGAGGGAAATCCACTGAAGCTTTCTTT. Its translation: CASSISPTTRGKSTEAFF.

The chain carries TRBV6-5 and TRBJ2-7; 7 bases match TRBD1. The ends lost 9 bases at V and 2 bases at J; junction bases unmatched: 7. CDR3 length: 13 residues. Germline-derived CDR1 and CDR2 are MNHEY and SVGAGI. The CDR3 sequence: CASKPTGTYEQYF. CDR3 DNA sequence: TGTGCCAGTAAACCGACAGGGACCTACGAGCAGTACTTC.

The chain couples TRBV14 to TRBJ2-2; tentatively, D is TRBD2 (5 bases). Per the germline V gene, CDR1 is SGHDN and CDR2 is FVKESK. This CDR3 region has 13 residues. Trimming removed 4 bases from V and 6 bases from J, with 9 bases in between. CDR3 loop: CASSRKLAGELFF. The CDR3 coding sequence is TGTGCCAGCAGCCGAAAACTAGCCGGGGAGCTGTTTTTT.

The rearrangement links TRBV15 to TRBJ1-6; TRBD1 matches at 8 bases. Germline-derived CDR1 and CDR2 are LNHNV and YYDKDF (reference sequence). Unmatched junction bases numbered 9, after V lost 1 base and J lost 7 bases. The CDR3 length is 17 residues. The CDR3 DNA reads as TGTGCCACCAGCAGAGGACTATACAGGGGGGAGAATTCACCCCTCCACTTT. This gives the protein CATSRGLYRGENSPLHF. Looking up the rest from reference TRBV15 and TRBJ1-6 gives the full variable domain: DAMVIQNPRYQVTQFGKPVTLSCSQTLNHNVMYWYQQKSSQAPKLLFHYYDKDFNNEADTPDNFQSRRPNTSFCFLDIRSPGLGDTAMYLCATSRGLYRGENSPLHFGNGTRLTVT.

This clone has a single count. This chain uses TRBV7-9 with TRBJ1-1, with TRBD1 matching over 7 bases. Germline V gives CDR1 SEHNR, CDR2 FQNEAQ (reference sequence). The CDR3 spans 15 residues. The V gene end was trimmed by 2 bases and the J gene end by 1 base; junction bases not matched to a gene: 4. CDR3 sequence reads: CASSLWQGGNTEAFF. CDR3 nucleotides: TGTGCCAGCAGCTTATGGCAGGGGGGGAACACTGAAGCTTTCTTT. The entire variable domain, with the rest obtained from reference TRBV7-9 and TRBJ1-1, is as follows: DTGVSQNPRHKITKRGQNVTFRCDPISEHNRLYWYRQTLGQGPEFLTYFQNEAQLEKSRLLSDRFSAERPKGSFSTLEIQRTEQGDSAMYLCASSLWQGGNTEAFFGQGTRLTVV.

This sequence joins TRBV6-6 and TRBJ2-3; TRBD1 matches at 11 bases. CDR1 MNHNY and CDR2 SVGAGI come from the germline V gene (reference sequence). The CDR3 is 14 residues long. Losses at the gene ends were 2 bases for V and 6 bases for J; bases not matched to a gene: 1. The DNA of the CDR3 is TGTGCCAGCAGTTACGGGACAGGGGGTGATACGCAGTATTTT. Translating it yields CASSYGTGGDTQYF.

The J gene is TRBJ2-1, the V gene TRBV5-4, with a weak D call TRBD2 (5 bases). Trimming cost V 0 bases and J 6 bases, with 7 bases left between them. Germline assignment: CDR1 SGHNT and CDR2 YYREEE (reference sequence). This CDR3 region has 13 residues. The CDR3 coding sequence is TGTGCCAGCAGCTTGGTAGGGAGCAATGAGCAGTTCTTC. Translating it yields CASSLVGSNEQFF.